This T cell receptor (beta chain) originates from a study of cytomegalovirus exposure and HLA in healthy donors. Study-level findings and limits: In vitro experiments confirmed that a few CMV-associated chains were specific for CMV antigens.

The CDR3 loop spans 15 amino acids. With 2 bases clipped from V and 4 bases from J, the junction kept 4 bases outside the gene matches. Germline CDR1 SEHNR, CDR2 FQNEAQ (reference sequence). It was the approximately 110-subject validation cohort, separate from the approximately 680-subject first cohort, to which the donors belonged. On this clone: Its antigen is still unknown.

Only in-frame clones appear in the TCRdb table, and some are missing; sequencing was by immunoSEQ multiplex PCR. The sample has 100,000 to 150,000 clones; around 90% are singletons. The specimen was PBMCs. The V call is TRBV7-9, the J call TRBJ2-3, with 9 positions matching TRBD1. The source is a woman aged 18 to 35 in good health and CMV-seronegative. DNA for the CDR3: TGTGCCAGCAGCTTAAGAGGGACAGGGTCAGATACGCAGTATTTT. This translates into CASSLRGTGSDTQYF.